One and the same sample provided the 24 T cell receptor beta chains below, sequenced in a study of Graves' ophthalmopathy and Graves' hyperthyroidism. Amplification of TCR beta CDR3 regions used RNA transcripts. In the first round, RT-PCR was carried out with HTBI primers, and a multiplex PCR formed the second round. TCRdb redid the calling of the multiplex PCR reads with MiXCR, one entry per CDR3 protein. Here the sample spans approximately 410,000 distinct CDR3 sequences, less than 20% being singletons. The sequenced material came from peripheral blood. The receptors originated from a woman younger than 35 with stable Graves' hyperthyroidism.

The V and J genes are TRBV6-5 and TRBJ2-7, with 8 bases fitting TRBD1. After removal of 1 base from V and 2 bases from J, the junction contained 10 bases not matched to a gene. The CDR3 contains 17 residues. Germline CDR1 reads MNHEY; CDR2 reads SVGAGI. Written as DNA, the CDR3 is TGTGCCAGCAGTTACTGGGTCCAGGGGGCCATCCCCTACGAGCAGTACTTC. The encoded protein is CASSYWVQGAIPYEQYF.

This clonotype showed up just a few times. The chain links TRBV4-1 to TRBJ2-2, with D hard to call. This CDR3 region has 17 residues. V was trimmed by 0 bases and J by 5 bases, leaving 16 bases between them. Germline V gene sequence: CDR1 MGHRA, CDR2 YSYEKL. CDR3 region: CASSQDLGRQVTGELFF. Here the CDR3 DNA reads TGCGCCAGCAGCCAAGATCTCGGGCGTCAAGTGACCGGGGAGCTGTTTTTT.

This clonotype was seen ten or more times. V gene TRBV5-1 combines with J gene TRBJ1-2; no clear D. Trimming removed 4 bases at V and 4 bases at J, with 11 bases between. Germline CDR1 reads SGHRS; CDR2 reads YFSETQ. This CDR3 spans 13 amino acids. The CDR3 sequence is CASSGKDRYGYTF. The CDR3 DNA follows: TGCGCCAGCAGCGGAAAGGACCGCTATGGCTACACCTTC.

At least ten counts were recorded for this clonotype. V and J are TRBV7-9 and TRBJ2-7; tentative D call: TRBD1 (6 bases). The CDR3 length is 15 residues. The V end lost 4 bases, the J end lost 3 bases, and 16 bases lay between the germline ends. Germline CDR1 is SEHNR and CDR2 is FQNEAQ (reference sequence). The CDR3 loop reads CASSSLPGTFYEQYF. In nucleotides, the CDR3 is TGTGCCAGCAGCTCCCTTCCCGGGACATTCTACGAGCAGTACTTC.

The chain recombines TRBV29-1 with TRBJ1-5, with no clear D. This CDR3 is 11 amino acids long. V lost 2 bases to trimming and J lost 11 bases, with 10 bases between them. Germline CDR1 SQVTM, CDR2 ANQGSEA. In DNA, the CDR3 is TGCAGCGTTGAATTTGGCAGTACCCAGCATTTT. Protein product: CSVEFGSTQHF.

This clonotype was recorded at least ten times. The germline gene is not matched at one end of the junction; a read error may be the cause. The gene calls are TRBV3-1 and TRBJ2-5, with D uncertain. The germline V gene has CDR1 LGHDT and CDR2 YNNKEL (reference sequence). The CDR3 has 11 residues. The chain's CDR3 is CASSHGETQYF. The CDR3 DNA sequence: TGCGCCAGCAGCCACGGAGAGACCCAGTACTTC.

This clonotype appeared many times. The chain recombines TRBV2 with TRBJ1-3; no clear D. The V and J ends lost 11 bases and 2 bases respectively, with 13 bases between them. The germline CDR1 and CDR2 sequences are SNHLY and FYNNEI. The CDR3 sequence is 13 residues long. The CDR3 sequence: CAAPAGAGNTIYF. The CDR3 nucleotides are TGTGCCGCCCCCGCCGGGGCTGGAAACACCATATATTTT.

This clonotype showed up just a few times. One base away lies a much larger clone, so this may be a sequencing read error. As DNA, the CDR3 is TGTCCCAGCAGCGTTGTACAGGTCACCGGGGAGCTGTTTTTT. Its translation is CPSSVVQVTGELFF. The rearrangement joins TRBV7-2 to TRBJ2-2; tentatively, D is TRBD1 (5 bases). CDR3 length equals 14 residues. Germline values: CDR1 SGHTA, CDR2 FQGNSA. Full variable domain (rest looked up from reference TRBV7-2 and TRBJ2-2): GAGVSQSPSNKVTEKGKDVELRCDPISGHTALYWYRQSLGQGLEFLIYFQGNSAPDKSGLPSDRFSAERTGGSVSTLTIQRTQQEDSAVYLCPSSVVQVTGELFFGEGSRLTVL.

In its sample, this clonotype was seen many times. The genes are TRBV19 and TRBJ1-5, with D unresolved. Trimming removed 3 bases at V and 1 base at J, with 13 bases between. Germline V CDR1 and CDR2: LNHDA, SQIVND (reference sequence). The CDR3 has 16 residues. The DNA for the CDR3 is TGTGCCAGTAGTATGTTGCAGGTGTTAAGCAATCAGCCCCAGCATTTT. It is translated as CASSMLQVLSNQPQHF. Using reference TRBV19 and TRBJ1-5 for the parts outside the CDR3, the full variable domain is DGGITQSPKYLFRKEGQNVTLSCEQNLNHDAMYWYRQDPGQGLRLIYYSQIVNDFQKGDIAEGYSVSREKKESFPLTVTSAQKNPTAFYLCASSMLQVLSNQPQHFGDGTRLSIL.

This clonotype was seen at least ten times. The chain has TRBV6-5 and TRBJ1-1; tentatively, D is TRBD1 (6 bases). V was pared by 0 bases and J by 2 bases, with 13 bases between. CDR1 MNHEY and CDR2 SVGAGI come from the germline V gene. This CDR3 has 16 amino acids. The CDR3 loop is CASSYSTGTTNTEAFF. In DNA, the CDR3 is TGTGCCAGCAGTTACTCGACCGGGACAACCAACACTGAAGCTTTCTTT.

This clonotype was seen many times. The rearrangement links TRBV2 to TRBJ2-7; D remains unclear. The CDR3 sequence is 16 residues long. Trimming took 4 bases from V and 1 from J, leaving 17 bases between them. CDR1 and CDR2 from the germline V gene are SNHLY and FYNNEI. This CDR3 is CASSGIGSFLSYEQYF. CDR3 in DNA: TGTGCCAGCAGTGGGATCGGTAGCTTTCTGTCCTACGAGCAGTACTTC. The complete variable domain, with remaining parts taken from reference TRBV2 and TRBJ2-7, reads EPEVTQTPSHQVTQMGQEVILRCVPISNHLYFYWYRQILGQKVEFLVSFYNNEISEKSEIFDDQFSVERPDGSNFTLKIRSTKLEDSAMYFCASSGIGSFLSYEQYFGPGTRLTVT.

The gene calls are TRBV6-1 and TRBJ2-7, with 11 bases lining up with TRBD1. The germline V gene encodes CDR1 MNHNS and CDR2 SASEGT. V gave up 6 bases and J gave up 2 bases; unmatched junction bases: 6. This CDR3 spans 15 amino acids. The CDR3 spells CASSVRDRGTYEQYF. CDR3 nucleotide sequence: TGTGCCAGCAGCGTCCGGGACAGGGGGACCTACGAGCAGTACTTC.

The CDR3 region is CATSRDPGTPYEQYF. The CDR3 DNA sequence: TGTGCCACCAGCAGAGACCCCGGGACACCTTACGAGCAGTACTTC. The gene calls are TRBV15 and TRBJ2-7, with a tentative D call TRBD1 (6 bases). The germline V and J ends were trimmed by 0 bases and 4 bases, with 13 bases remaining between them. The CDR3 runs to 15 residues. Germline V gene data show CDR1 as LNHNV and CDR2 as YYDKDF (reference sequence).

This clonotype was picked up many times. This chain uses TRBV13 with TRBJ2-5; the D gene is possibly TRBD1 (5 bases). Trimming removed 3 bases at V and 5 bases at J, with 13 bases between. Germline V lookup: CDR1 PRHDT, CDR2 FYEKMQ (reference sequence). This CDR3 contains 14 residues. CDR3 sequence: CASSLVSGWETQYF. The CDR3 bases are TGTGCCAGCAGCTTGGTGTCAGGGTGGGAGACCCAGTACTTC.

The table lists this clonotype with many counts. This chain joins TRBV7-2 and TRBJ1-5; weak D call: TRBD1 (5 bases). The V end lost 1 base, the J end lost 7 bases, and 14 bases lay between the germline ends. Germline V gene sequence: CDR1 SGHTA, CDR2 FQGNSA. The CDR3 is made up of 15 amino acids. CDR3 region: CASSLVGGMGQPQHF. The CDR3 DNA is TGTGCCAGCAGCTTAGTTGGGGGGATGGGGCAGCCCCAGCATTTT.

This clonotype was seen ten or more times. The chain carries TRBV2 and TRBJ2-5, with D hard to call. The CDR3 totals 12 residues. Trimming cost V 7 bases and J 1 base, with 7 bases left between them. Germline V gene sequence: CDR1 SNHLY, CDR2 FYNNEI. CDR3 in DNA: TGTGCCAGCACAGACACCCAAGAGACCCAGTACTTC. Amino acid sequence: CASTDTQETQYF.

This clonotype was seen at least ten times. The chain couples TRBV24-1 to TRBJ2-5; 10 bases line up with TRBD1. Germline V gene lookup returns CDR1 KGHDR and CDR2 SFDVKD. With 0 bases clipped from V and 1 base from J, the junction kept 7 bases outside the gene matches. This CDR3 contains 18 residues. Written as DNA, the CDR3 is TGTGCCACCAGTGATTTGCGGTCAGGGACAGGGGCCCAAGAGACCCAGTACTTC. Translation: CATSDLRSGTGAQETQYF.

This clonotype was detected ten times or more. The chain carries TRBV6-2 or TRBV6-3 and TRBJ2-5, with 7 bases matching TRBD2. This CDR3 has 14 residues. Losses at the gene ends were 7 bases for V and 10 bases for J; bases not matched to a gene: 15. The germline V gene has CDR1 MNHEY and CDR2 SVGEGT. CDR3 amino acids: CASTPSSGRVIQYF. Here the CDR3 DNA reads TGTGCCAGCACCCCCTCGTCGGGGAGGGTGATCCAGTACTTC.

At least ten counts were recorded for this clonotype. V gene TRBV19 combines with J gene TRBJ2-5, with D perhaps given as TRBD1 or TRBD2 (6 bases each). Germline V gene data show CDR1 as LNHDA and CDR2 as SQIVND (reference sequence). CDR3 length: 18 amino acids. Trimming pared 3 bases from V and 4 bases from J, leaving 24 bases between. The CDR3 nucleotides are TGTGCCAGTAGTATGGGGCTAATCAGCGGGTCCAGGGGAGAGACCCAGTACTTC. Its protein product is CASSMGLISGSRGETQYF. Full variable domain (outside the CDR3, taken from reference TRBV19 and TRBJ2-5): DGGITQSPKYLFRKEGQNVTLSCEQNLNHDAMYWYRQDPGQGLRLIYYSQIVNDFQKGDIAEGYSVSREKKESFPLTVTSAQKNPTAFYLCASSMGLISGSRGETQYFGPGTRLLVL.

This clonotype appeared many times. The chain combines TRBV19 with TRBJ1-1, with 9 bases fitting TRBD1. V trimming: 3 bases; J trimming: 5 bases; junction bases outside the gene matches: 7. Looked up from germline, CDR1 is LNHDA and CDR2 is SQIVND (reference sequence). The CDR3 covers 15 residues. CDR3 in DNA: TGTGCCAGTAGTATCTCTTACAGGGGGCAAACTGAAGCTTTCTTT. This sequence encodes CASSISYRGQTEAFF.

In its sample, this clonotype was seen many times. V and J are TRBV28 and TRBJ2-5, with TRBD1 identical over 10 bases. The CDR3 has 14 amino acids. V shed 4 bases, J shed 9 bases, and the junction held 8 bases outside the gene matches. The germline V gene has CDR1 MDHEN and CDR2 SYDVKM. DNA for the CDR3: TGTGCCAGCAGTTCGGACAGGGGGGGCTTGGCCCAGTACTTC. This encodes CASSSDRGGLAQYF.

This clonotype was detected ten times or more. Relative to the germline gene, one junction end is altered; a read error may explain this. This chain joins TRBV11-1 and TRBJ2-2; TRBD1 matches 8 bases. This CDR3 contains 16 residues. The germline gives CDR1 SGHAT, CDR2 FQDESV (reference sequence). CDR3 in amino acids: CASSLAGGPNTGELFF. The CDR3 DNA follows: TGTGCCAGCAGCCTAGCAGGGGGCCCGAACACCGGGGAGCTGTTTTTT.

At least ten counts were recorded for this clonotype. This CDR3 reads CASSPINRDREYEQYF. The CDR3 nucleotides are TGTGCCAGCAGCCCGATAAACCGGGACAGAGAGTACGAGCAGTACTTC. This chain links TRBV11-2 with TRBJ2-7, with TRBD1 identical over 7 bases. The trim removed 5 bases at V and 4 bases at J, leaving 14 bases unmatched. The length of the CDR3 is 16 residues. CDR1 SGHAT and CDR2 FQNNGV come from the germline V gene.

This clonotype has at least ten counts. The rearrangement links TRBV5-1 to TRBJ2-7; TRBD1 aligns across 7 bases. The germline V gene encodes CDR1 SGHRS and CDR2 YFSETQ. The CDR3 length is 16 residues. With 4 bases clipped from V and 3 bases from J, the junction kept 13 bases outside the gene matches. The CDR3 loop is CASSPPYRGQIYEQYF. The CDR3 DNA reads as TGCGCCAGCAGCCCGCCGTACAGGGGTCAGATCTACGAGCAGTACTTC.